Each of the 11 T cell receptor beta chains below was sequenced from the same sample in a study of blood T cells in healthy people across ages. PCR was performed a second time for roughly 7 to 11 cycles using a sample-barcoded 5' primer and a J-beta primer mix. From the 5' RACE reads, TCRdb called clonotypes with MiXCR, one entry per CDR3 protein. The sample lists around 780,000 distinct CDR3 sequences, roughly 24% occurring once. These data were also reused for a study on T cells of mothers and their children.

The specimen sequenced was blood. The receptors stem from a boy younger than 18 in good health.

This CDR3 is CASSLGTPDRAKGAQYF. In DNA form, the CDR3 reads TGTGCCAGCAGCTTAGGAACGCCGGACAGGGCAAAAGGGGCCCAGTACTTC. The chain recombines TRBV11-2 with TRBJ2-5; 8 bases map to TRBD1. The CDR3 extends over 17 amino acids. In germline, CDR1 is SGHAT, CDR2 FQNNGV. V was pared by 1 base and J by 9 bases, with 16 bases of the junction left unmatched.

V is TRBV20-1 and J is TRBJ2-1; perhaps TRBD2 as D (6 bases). TRBJ2-7 matches the DNA end more closely, so the J call is doubtful. The germline CDR1 and CDR2 sequences are DFQATT and SNEGSKA (reference sequence). This CDR3 is 13 amino acids long. CDR3 DNA sequence: TGCAGTGCTAGACGGGACTCCCTCTACGAGCAGTACTTC. It codes for CSARRDSLYEQYF.

J is TRBJ2-5 and V is TRBV10-3; 11 bases match TRBD2. V lost 4 bases to trimming and J lost 1 base; unmatched junction nucleotides: 5. CDR3 length: 16 residues. The V gene's germline CDR1 is ENHRY and CDR2 SYGVKD. The CDR3 DNA reads TGTGCCATCAGTGCAACTAGCGGGGGTTCCCAAGAGACCCAGTACTTC. It yields the protein CAISATSGGSQETQYF.

The chain employs TRBV5-1 and TRBJ1-1; D not certain. The CDR3 has 13 amino acids. Per the germline V gene, CDR1 is SGHRS and CDR2 is YFSETQ. Trimming shortened V by 4 bases and J by 3 bases, and 10 bases separated the two germline ends. The CDR3 sequence is CASSPRLYTEAFF. CDR3 coding DNA: TGCGCCAGCAGCCCTCGACTTTACACTGAAGCTTTCTTT.

CDR3 in DNA: TGTGCCAGCAGGCCGGGGTTATGGTCCTACGAGCAGTACTTC. This codes for CASRPGLWSYEQYF. The chain recombines TRBV12-3 or TRBV12-4 with TRBJ2-7; D is perhaps TRBD2 (5 bases). This CDR3 is built from 14 residues. V lost 6 bases to trimming and J lost 1 base, with 13 bases between them.

This clonotype was observed a few times. V is TRBV29-1 and J is TRBJ2-5; 8 bases are a match to TRBD2. The J call may be mistaken, given a closer DNA end match to TRBJ2-1. From germline, CDR1 is SQVTM and CDR2 ANQGSEA. The CDR3 totals 13 residues. CDR3 coding DNA: TGCAGCGTTACGACGGGGGGGTTAGTTGAGCAGTTCTTC. Protein product: CSVTTGGLVEQFF.

The chain has TRBV29-1 and TRBJ1-2; D is unresolved. The CDR3 covers 13 residues. V gave up 4 bases and J gave up 4 bases, with 13 bases separating them. CDR1 and CDR2 from the germline V gene are SQVTM and ANQGSEA. CDR3 loop: CSVADSGFYGYTF. The CDR3 DNA reads as TGCAGCGTTGCTGATTCGGGGTTCTATGGCTACACCTTC.

The V gene is TRBV5-6, the J gene TRBJ2-4; possibly TRBD1 for D (6 bases). CDR3 length: 17 amino acids. The V and J ends lost 1 base and 0 bases respectively, with 14 bases between them. Germline loops: CDR1 SGHDT, CDR2 YYEEEE. The CDR3 loop is CASSLMTGEIAKNIQYF. The CDR3 DNA is TGTGCCAGCAGCTTGATGACAGGCGAAATAGCCAAAAACATTCAGTACTTC.

This clonotype was picked up many times. This rearrangement joins TRBV7-2 to TRBJ2-5; 8 nucleotides match TRBD2. CDR3 size: 14 residues. Germline V CDR1 and CDR2: SGHTA, FQGNSA. V shed 5 bases and J 0 bases; nucleotides not matched to a gene: 2. Here the CDR3 reads CASSVSGDQETQYF. In DNA, the CDR3 is TGTGCCAGCAGCGTTAGCGGGGACCAAGAGACCCAGTACTTC.

The chain combines TRBV12-3 or TRBV12-4 with TRBJ1-1; D perhaps matches TRBD1 (5 bases). The CDR3 loop spans 11 amino acids. Trimming took off 3 bases at V and 11 bases at J, with 10 bases between the two ends. CDR3 sequence (DNA): TGTGCCAGCAGTTTGGGACGGGGGGCTTTCTTT. This codes for CASSLGRGAFF.

The chain uses TRBV6-2 or TRBV6-3 and TRBJ1-5; no definite D call. The V end was cut by 6 bases, the J end by 1 base, with 10 bases between. Per the germline V gene, CDR1 is MNHEY and CDR2 is SVGEGT. CDR3 length: 14 residues. The CDR3 protein is CASSLYRSNQPQHF. CDR3 DNA: TGTGCCAGCAGCCTTTATAGGAGCAATCAGCCCCAGCATTTT.